Shown below are 7 T cell receptor beta chains from a single sample sequenced in a study of blood T cell repertoires in COVID-19. Generated by immunoSEQ multiplex PCR, the TCRdb table keeps only in-frame clones and is missing some. Of 140,000 or so clones in the sample, around 80% were seen once. Input material: PBMCs or T cells enriched from blood (not recorded which). These TCRs come from a woman between 18 and 30 years old who had been exposed to COVID-19.

The rearrangement joins TRBV19 to TRBJ1-1; perhaps TRBD1 as D (5 bases). This CDR3 has 15 residues. Trimming left V 6 bases short and J 2 bases short, with 16 bases between. CDR1 and CDR2 (germline): LNHDA, SQIVND (reference sequence). The CDR3 DNA reads as TGTGCCAGTAGAAATGCCGGGGGGGTCAACACTGAAGCTTTCTTT. This codes for CASRNAGGVNTEAFF.

The rearrangement links TRBV24-1 to TRBJ1-3; D might be TRBD1 (5 bases). Trimming shortened V by 4 bases and J by 2 bases, and 11 bases separated the two germline ends. Germline assignment: CDR1 KGHDR and CDR2 SFDVKD. The CDR3 is made up of 15 amino acids. The CDR3 DNA follows: TGTGCCACCAGTGACCCTGGGACTGCTGGAAACACCATATATTTT. As protein: CATSDPGTAGNTIYF.

V usage is TRBV4-2 and J usage is TRBJ2-7, with 10 bases fitting TRBD2. CDR3 length equals 15 residues. V lost 1 base, J lost 2 bases, and 2 bases stayed unmatched. Germline-derived CDR1 and CDR2 are LGHNA and YNFKEQ. The DNA for the CDR3 is TGTGCCAGCAGCCAAGGGACTAGCGGTACCTACGAGCAGTACTTC. Its translation is CASSQGTSGTYEQYF.

The chain employs TRBV7-3 and TRBJ2-3; D gene ambiguous. The CDR3 runs to 13 residues. In germline, CDR1 is SGHTA, CDR2 FQGTGA. V gave up 4 bases and J gave up 1 base, with 6 bases separating them. The CDR3 loop is CASSSERTDTQYF. CDR3 bases: TGTGCCAGCAGCTCCGAGCGCACAGATACGCAGTATTTT.

The rearrangement joins TRBV29-1 to TRBJ2-1; possible D gene TRBD2, 7 bases. CDR3 length: 14 amino acids. The germline CDR1 and CDR2 sequences are SQVTM and ANQGSEA. Deletions cut 4 bases from V and 7 bases from J, with 17 bases between. Here the CDR3 DNA reads TGCAGCGTTGGCCGCGGGGGCCTGGGGAATGAGCAGTTCTTC. Translated, it gives CSVGRGGLGNEQFF.

Many counts were recorded for this clone. This rearrangement joins TRBV18 to TRBJ2-1, with 7 bases aligning to TRBD2. In germline, CDR1 is KGHSH, CDR2 LQKENI. V gave up 3 bases and J gave up 7 bases; unmatched junction bases: 9. The CDR3 is 15 amino acids. CDR3 sequence: CASSPPSGGMNEQFF. The CDR3 bases are TGTGCCAGCTCACCGCCCTCGGGAGGAATGAATGAGCAGTTCTTC. Full variable domain (remainder filled in from reference TRBV18 and TRBJ2-1): NAGVMQNPRHLVRRRGQEARLRCSPMKGHSHVYWYRQLPEEGLKFMVYLQKENIIDESGMPKERFSAEFPKEGPSILRIQQVVRGDSAAYFCASSPPSGGMNEQFFGPGTRLTVL.

The chain employs TRBV7-8 and TRBJ2-2, with D possibly being TRBD2 (6 bases). CDR1 is SGHVS, CDR2 FQNEAQ, per germline. V was trimmed by 2 bases and J by 5 bases, leaving 12 bases between them. The CDR3 sequence is 15 residues long. The CDR3 region has the DNA TGTGCCAGCAGCTTAAGGCGGGGTGGGACCGGGGAGCTGTTTTTT. It translates to CASSLRRGGTGELFF.